The next 29 T cell receptor beta chains were all read from a single sample in a study of blood T cell repertoires in COVID-19. The method was immunoSEQ multiplex PCR; TCRdb's version includes in-frame clones alone and lacks a portion of them. The sample lists tens of thousands of clones; 85% to 90% were seen once. Material: peripheral blood. Receptors originate from a man between 65 and 85 years old with active or convalescent COVID-19.

V and J are TRBV2 and TRBJ2-1, with TRBD2 as a possible D gene (6 bases). Trimming left V 0 bases short and J 8 bases short, with 17 bases between. CDR1 SNHLY and CDR2 FYNNEI come from the germline V gene. The CDR3 is 16 amino acids. This chain's CDR3 is CASSEAAILTRDEQFF. The CDR3 DNA sequence: TGTGCCAGCAGTGAAGCCGCAATCTTGACTAGGGATGAGCAGTTCTTC.

The table lists this clone with a count of one. The rearrangement uses TRBV2 and TRBJ2-1, with 10 nucleotides matching TRBD2. The CDR3 covers 14 residues. In germline, CDR1 is SNHLY, CDR2 FYNNEI. The J segment lost 6 bases and the V segment lost 5 bases, leaving 4 bases of the junction unmatched. The CDR3 DNA reads TGTGCCAGCAGTCCTGGACTAGCGGTCAATGAGCAGTTCTTC. Amino acid sequence: CASSPGLAVNEQFF.

CDR3: CASSVQGAYGYTF. The CDR3, as DNA: TGTGCCAGCAGTGTGCAGGGGGCATATGGCTACACCTTC. The rearrangement links TRBV28 to TRBJ1-2, with 8 nucleotides matching TRBD1. The CDR3 is 13 residues long. Germline trimming cut 5 bases from V and 5 bases from J; bases unmatched to any gene: 4. The germline gives CDR1 MDHEN, CDR2 SYDVKM.

The CDR3 DNA is TGTGCCAGTAGTATAGCTGCGGGCCGGCTCACCGGGGAGCTGTTTTTT. Protein: CASSIAAGRLTGELFF. The chain uses TRBV19 and TRBJ2-2; the D gene is possibly TRBD2 (5 bases). V lost 1 base to trimming and J lost 4 bases, with 13 bases between them. The germline V gene encodes CDR1 LNHDA and CDR2 SQIVND (reference sequence). CDR3 length: 16 residues.

The chain links TRBV2 to TRBJ1-6; maybe TRBD1 (6 bases). CDR3 size: 13 residues. Trimming removed 7 bases at V and 6 bases at J, with 10 bases between. Germline V gene sequence: CDR1 SNHLY, CDR2 FYNNEI. The CDR3 reads CASKRDTNSPLHF. The CDR3 DNA follows: TGTGCCAGCAAAAGGGACACTAATTCACCCCTCCACTTT.

J is TRBJ1-4 and V is TRBV5-1, with 10 positions matching TRBD1. The CDR3 is 19 residues long. CDR1 is SGHRS and CDR2 is YFSETQ in the germline V gene. The ends lost 0 bases at V and 0 bases at J; junction bases unmatched: 8. CDR3 sequence reads: CASSLGTGGRGTTNEKLFF. The CDR3 DNA follows: TGCGCCAGCAGCTTGGGGACAGGGGGTCGGGGTACAACTAATGAAAAACTGTTTTTT.

The chain uses TRBV28 and TRBJ1-6; no clear D gene. In germline, CDR1 is MDHEN, CDR2 SYDVKM. The CDR3 has 12 residues. V lost 2 bases, J lost 10 bases, and 6 bases lay in between. CDR3 region: CASSLIESPLHF. For the CDR3, the DNA is TGTGCCAGCAGTTTAATAGAATCACCCCTCCACTTT.

This chain uses TRBV24-1 with TRBJ2-7; the match to TRBD1 covers 9 bases. CDR1 KGHDR and CDR2 SFDVKD come from the germline V gene. V shed 4 bases and J 6 bases; nucleotides not matched to a gene: 9. This CDR3 has 15 amino acids. For the CDR3, the DNA is TGTGCCACCAGTGACCCCGGGACAGGGAGCGTCGAGCAGTACTTC. Its protein is CATSDPGTGSVEQYF.

The chain is built from TRBV7-3 and TRBJ2-1; TRBD1 aligns across 7 bases. The CDR3 is 13 residues long. With 0 bases clipped from V and 9 bases from J, the junction kept 2 bases outside the gene matches. In germline, CDR1 is SGHTA, CDR2 FQGTGA. The CDR3 region has the DNA TGTGCCAGCAGCTTAACGGACAGGCTTGAGCAGTTCTTC. Translation: CASSLTDRLEQFF.

This chain uses TRBV18 with TRBJ1-1; D is possibly TRBD1 (6 bases). This CDR3 is built from 14 residues. V gave up 5 bases and J gave up 3 bases, with 13 bases separating them. CDR1 KGHSH and CDR2 LQKENI come from the germline V gene. CDR3 sequence (DNA): TGTGCCAGCTCAGGAAGCAGGGGTGACACTGAAGCTTTCTTT. Residues: CASSGSRGDTEAFF. The full variable domain, with the rest looked up from reference TRBV18 and TRBJ1-1, is NAGVMQNPRHLVRRRGQEARLRCSPMKGHSHVYWYRQLPEEGLKFMVYLQKENIIDESGMPKERFSAEFPKEGPSILRIQQVVRGDSAAYFCASSGSRGDTEAFFGQGTRLTVV.

The chain combines TRBV5-5 with TRBJ1-6, with D unresolved. CDR3 length: 14 amino acids. Germline CDR1 and CDR2: SGHKS and YYEKEE (reference sequence). V dropped 0 bases and J dropped 5 bases, with 6 bases sitting between them. CDR3 sequence: CASSLGGDNSPLHF. The CDR3 DNA sequence: TGTGCCAGCAGCTTGGGCGGAGATAATTCACCCCTCCACTTT.

The chain joins TRBV7-8 to TRBJ1-6; D remains ambiguous. The CDR3 is 13 amino acids. Germline assignment: CDR1 SGHVS and CDR2 FQNEAQ. V shed 5 bases and J shed 9 bases, with 11 bases lying between them. CDR3 in amino acids: CASSPGSGSPLHF. CDR3 DNA sequence: TGTGCCAGCAGCCCCGGGTCGGGTTCACCCCTCCACTTT.

The chain has TRBV5-6 and TRBJ1-2, with 7 bases matching TRBD1. CDR1 is SGHDT, CDR2 YYEEEE, per germline. V shed 5 bases and J 2 bases; nucleotides not matched to a gene: 6. The CDR3 totals 14 residues. The CDR3 is CASSLDRRNYGYTF. The CDR3 nucleotides read TGTGCCAGCAGTCTGGACAGGAGGAACTATGGCTACACCTTC.

The chain is built from TRBV19 and TRBJ2-4; the D gene is possibly TRBD2 (5 bases). The germline V gene encodes CDR1 LNHDA and CDR2 SQIVND (reference sequence). Trimming shortened V by 5 bases and J by 6 bases, and 14 bases separated the two germline ends. This CDR3 region has 14 residues. CDR3 sequence reads: CASSETGSGNIQYF. The DNA of the CDR3 is TGTGCCAGTAGTGAGACGGGGTCTGGAAACATTCAGTACTTC.

The rearrangement links TRBV28 to TRBJ1-6; 7 bases map to TRBD1. The CDR3 is made up of 14 amino acids. The germline CDR1 and CDR2 sequences are MDHEN and SYDVKM. The J segment lost 5 bases and the V segment lost 4 bases, leaving 2 bases of the junction unmatched. The CDR3 DNA is TGTGCCAGCAGTTCGGGACAGAATAATTCACCCCTCCACTTT. Its protein product is CASSSGQNNSPLHF.

The rearrangement uses TRBV6-1 and TRBJ1-5; 7 bases fit TRBD1. V lost 4 bases to trimming and J lost 0 bases; unmatched junction nucleotides: 6. The CDR3 has 16 residues. Germline V gene data show CDR1 as MNHNS and CDR2 as SASEGT. This chain's CDR3 is CASSGIGGHSNQPQHF. DNA for the CDR3: TGTGCCAGCAGTGGGATAGGGGGCCATAGCAATCAGCCCCAGCATTTT.

The CDR3 here is CASNRDRAYNEQFF. CDR3 nucleotide sequence: TGTGCCAGCAACCGGGACAGGGCTTACAATGAGCAGTTCTTC. The chain carries TRBV28 and TRBJ2-1, with TRBD1 identical over 9 bases. CDR1 is MDHEN, CDR2 SYDVKM, per germline. Unmatched junction bases numbered 5, after V lost 7 bases and J lost 4 bases. There are 14 residues in the CDR3.

The CDR3 protein is CASRGQGVDIQYF. The CDR3 DNA sequence: TGTGCCAGCAGGGGACAGGGGGTGGACATTCAGTACTTC. The gene calls are TRBV28 and TRBJ2-4; 11 bases are a match to TRBD1. CDR1 MDHEN and CDR2 SYDVKM come from the germline V gene. Losses at the gene ends were 6 bases for V and 8 bases for J; bases not matched to a gene: 3. The CDR3 extends over 13 amino acids.

The V and J genes are TRBV2 and TRBJ2-1; tentatively, D is TRBD2 (5 bases). Trimming cost V 5 bases and J 6 bases, with 17 bases left between them. This CDR3 spans 15 amino acids. CDR1 is SNHLY and CDR2 is FYNNEI in the germline V gene. This CDR3 reads CASSSRRDRGNEQFF. The CDR3 bases are TGTGCCAGCAGTAGTCGACGGGATCGGGGCAATGAGCAGTTCTTC.

This chain links TRBV19 with TRBJ1-4; 9 nucleotides align to TRBD1. This CDR3 region has 15 residues. Germline loops: CDR1 LNHDA, CDR2 SQIVND (reference sequence). The trim removed 6 bases at V and 8 bases at J, leaving 10 bases unmatched. CDR3: CASSLLTGGIEKLFF. CDR3 in DNA: TGTGCCAGTAGCCTCTTGACAGGGGGAATCGAAAAACTGTTTTTT.

This chain connects TRBV19 to TRBJ2-1, with D uncertain. The CDR3 loop spans 11 amino acids. V was trimmed by 5 bases and J by 6 bases, leaving 5 bases between them. Germline CDR1 LNHDA, CDR2 SQIVND (reference sequence). CDR3 amino acids: CASSAFNEQFF. In nucleotides, the CDR3 is TGTGCCAGTAGTGCGTTCAATGAGCAGTTCTTC.

The chain is built from TRBV2 and TRBJ2-7; 7 bases are shared with TRBD1. V shed 2 bases, J shed 2 bases, and the junction held 24 bases outside the gene matches. CDR3 length: 21 residues. Per germline, CDR1 SNHLY and CDR2 FYNNEI. The CDR3 is CASSERDGGQEFLIPAYEQYF. The CDR3 DNA reads TGTGCCAGCAGTGAACGAGACGGTGGACAGGAATTTTTAATTCCGGCCTACGAGCAGTACTTC.

This clone was observed a single time. The rearrangement uses TRBV3-1 (or the pseudogene TRBV3-2) and TRBJ2-1, with 7 bases matching TRBD2. CDR1 and CDR2 from the germline V gene are LGHDT and YNNKEL (reference sequence). The CDR3 has 14 amino acids. J gave up 6 bases and V 5 bases, and 7 bases lay outside the gene matches. The CDR3 DNA is TGTGCCAGCAGCTTAAGGGCTAGCGGCAATGAGCAGTTCTTC. It is translated as CASSLRASGNEQFF.

V and J are TRBV9 and TRBJ1-1; TRBD1 is a possible D gene (5 bases). The V gene lost 2 bases and the J gene lost 2 bases, with 10 bases spanning the gap. This CDR3 spans 14 amino acids. Germline lookup yields CDR1 SGDLS and CDR2 YYNGEE. The CDR3 sequence: CASSVTDINTEAFF. CDR3 DNA: TGTGCCAGCAGCGTGACAGACATTAACACTGAAGCTTTCTTT.

V usage is TRBV10-2 and J usage is TRBJ2-3; 10 bases line up with TRBD1. The length of the CDR3 is 15 residues. The V gene end was trimmed by 8 bases and the J gene end by 3 bases; junction bases not matched to a gene: 8. CDR1 and CDR2 (germline): WSHSY, SAAADI. CDR3: CASGLGTGVTDTQYF. The CDR3 DNA reads TGCGCCAGCGGCCTAGGGACAGGGGTGACAGATACGCAGTATTTT.

The chain is built from TRBV6-6 and TRBJ1-5; D perhaps matches TRBD1 (5 bases). Germline CDR1 is MNHNY and CDR2 is SVGAGI (reference sequence). This CDR3 is 13 amino acids long. With 4 bases removed from V and 4 bases from J, the gap between germline ends came to 8 bases. CDR3 in DNA: TGTGCCAGCAGTTCGTCAGGGAATCAGCCCCAGCATTTT. This sequence encodes CASSSSGNQPQHF.

This clone was observed once. Here the CDR3 reads CASSPGLTLHF. The CDR3 DNA sequence: TGTGCCAGCAGTCCGGGACTCACCCTCCACTTT. V and J are TRBV12-3 or TRBV12-4 and TRBJ1-6, with D perhaps TRBD1 (5 bases). The CDR3 covers 11 residues. The V end lost 5 bases, the J end lost 14 bases, and 10 bases lay between the germline ends.

The chain joins TRBV9 to TRBJ1-2; D possibly corresponds to TRBD1 (6 bases). The CDR3 runs to 15 residues. With 0 bases removed from V and 2 bases from J, the gap between germline ends came to 11 bases. The germline V gene has CDR1 SGDLS and CDR2 YYNGEE. The CDR3 is CASSVVPGQNYGYTF. CDR3 coding DNA: TGTGCCAGCAGCGTAGTCCCCGGACAGAACTATGGCTACACCTTC.

The chain employs TRBV10-3 and TRBJ2-3, with 8 bases that match TRBD2. This CDR3 has 16 amino acids. Germline trimming cut 8 bases from V and 3 bases from J; bases unmatched to any gene: 13. The germline gives CDR1 ENHRY, CDR2 SYGVKD. The CDR3 DNA is TGTGCCATCGGTGCAACTATAGCGGGAATAACAGATACGCAGTATTTT. This sequence encodes CAIGATIAGITDTQYF.